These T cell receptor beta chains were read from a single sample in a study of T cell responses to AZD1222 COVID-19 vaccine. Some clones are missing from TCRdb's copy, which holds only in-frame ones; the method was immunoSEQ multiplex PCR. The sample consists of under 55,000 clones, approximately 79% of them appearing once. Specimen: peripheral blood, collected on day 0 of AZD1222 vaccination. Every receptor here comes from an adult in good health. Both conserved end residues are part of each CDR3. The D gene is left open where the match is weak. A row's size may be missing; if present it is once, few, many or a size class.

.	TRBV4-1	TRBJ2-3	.	TGCGCCAGCAGCCAAGAAAATACCCTCACAGATACGCAGTATTTT	CASSQENTLTDTQYF
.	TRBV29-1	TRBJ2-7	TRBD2	TGCAGCGTCGGGACTAGCGGGCGTTCCTACGAGCAGTACTTC	CSVGTSGRSYEQYF
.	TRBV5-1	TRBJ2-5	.	TGCGCCAGCAGCTTGGGGGGGAGAGGAGAGACCCAGTACTTC	CASSLGGRGETQYF
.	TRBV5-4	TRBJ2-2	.	TGTGCCAGCAGCCGCGGTGGTCCCAACACCGGGGAGCTGTTTTTT	CASSRGGPNTGELFF
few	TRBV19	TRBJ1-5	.	TGTGCCAGCTTTCCTGGCGAGAATAGCAATCAGCCCCAGCATTTT	CASFPGENSNQPQHF
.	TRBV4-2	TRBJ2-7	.	TGTGCCAGCAGCCAATCTTACGGACAAACCTCCTACGAGCAGTACTTC	CASSQSYGQTSYEQYF
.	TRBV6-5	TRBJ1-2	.	TGTGCCAGCCGCGGGGGGGAGAACTATGGCTACACCTTC	CASRGGENYGYTF
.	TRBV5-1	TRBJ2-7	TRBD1	TGCGCCAGCAGCCTTGGACAGGGCCAATACGAGCAGTACTTC	CASSLGQGQYEQYF
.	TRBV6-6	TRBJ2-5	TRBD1	TGTGCCAGCAGTTACAGGACAGGCCAACGGCAAGAGACCCAGTACTTC	CASSYRTGQRQETQYF
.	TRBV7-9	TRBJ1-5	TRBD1	TGTGCCAGCAGCCCCGGACAGGGGGCCATGGGTCAGCCCCAGCATTTT	CASSPGQGAMGQPQHF
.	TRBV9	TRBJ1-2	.	TGTGCCAGCAGCGTAGGTCGATCAGGATTGGGCGGCTACACCTTC	CASSVGRSGLGGYTF
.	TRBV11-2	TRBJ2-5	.	TGTGCCAGCAGCTTAGGGGTGGGAGTAGCAGAGACCCAGTACTTC	CASSLGVGVAETQYF
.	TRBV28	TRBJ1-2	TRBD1	TGTGCCAGCAGTAGGGACAGTAACTATGGCTACACCTTC	CASSRDSNYGYTF
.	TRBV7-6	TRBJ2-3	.	TGTGCCAGCAGCTTAGAAGGGTTAGATACGCAGTATTTT	CASSLEGLDTQYF
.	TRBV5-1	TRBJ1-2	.	TGCGCCAGCAGCTTGGAGGTAGCCTATGGCTACACCTTC	CASSLEVAYGYTF
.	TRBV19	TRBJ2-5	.	TGTGCCAGTAGTATAGCCGGTCAGTCAGGTTGGGAGACCCAGTACTTC	CASSIAGQSGWETQYF
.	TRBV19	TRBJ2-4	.	TGTGCCAGTAGTATAGGCCCCACGAGGGCCGCTCTAGCCAAAAACATTCAGTACTTC	CASSIGPTRAALAKNIQYF
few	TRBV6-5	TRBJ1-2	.	TGTGCCAGCAGTTACGGGAATGGTGGCTACACCTTC	CASSYGNGGYTF
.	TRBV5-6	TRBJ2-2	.	TGTGCCAGCAGCCCCAAGGGCAGGGCTAACACCGGGGAGCTGTTTTTT	CASSPKGRANTGELFF
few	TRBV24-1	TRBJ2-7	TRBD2	TGTGCCACCAGTCTGTTAGCGGGGGGTACCTACGAGCAGTACTTC	CATSLLAGGTYEQYF
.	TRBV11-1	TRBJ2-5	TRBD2	TGTGCCAGCAGCCCCCGGACTAGCGTTATGCAAGAGACCCAGTACTTC	CASSPRTSVMQETQYF
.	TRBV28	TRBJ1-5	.	TGTGCCAGCAGGCAAGACATCCAGCCCCAGCATTTT	CASRQDIQPQHF
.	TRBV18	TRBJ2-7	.	TGTGCCAGCTCACCACCCACAGGGAGGGACGAGCAGTACTTC	CASSPPTGRDEQYF
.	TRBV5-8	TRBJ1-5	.	TGTGCCAGCAGCTTATTAAAATGGCGGGGGTATAGCAATCAGCCCCAGCATTTT	CASSLLKWRGYSNQPQHF
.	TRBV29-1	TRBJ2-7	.	TGCAGCGTTGAGAGGGGACGGGGAACTACCCCTGCTGAGCAGTACTTC	CSVERGRGTTPAEQYF
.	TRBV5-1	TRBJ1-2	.	TGCGCCAGCAGCTTGGTCGGGACAAACTATGGCTACACCTTC	CASSLVGTNYGYTF
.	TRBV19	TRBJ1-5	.	TGTGCCAGTAGTATCCTTAGGAATAGCAATCAGCCCCAGCATTTT	CASSILRNSNQPQHF
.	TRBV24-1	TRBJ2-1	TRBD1	TGTGCCACCGAGGGGAAGGACAGGCTCAACAATGAGCAGTTCTTC	CATEGKDRLNNEQFF
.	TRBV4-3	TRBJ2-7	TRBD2	TGCGCCAGCAGCCAAGTCGGTAGCGGGGGCTCCTACGAGCAGTACTTC	CASSQVGSGGSYEQYF
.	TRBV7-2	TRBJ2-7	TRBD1	TGTGCCAGCAGCAAAGGACAGGGGCGAACCTACGAGCAGTACTTC	CASSKGQGRTYEQYF
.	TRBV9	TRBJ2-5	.	TGTGCCAGCAGCCACCAAACTACAAAATGGGAGACCCAGTACTTC	CASSHQTTKWETQYF
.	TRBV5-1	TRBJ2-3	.	TGCGCCAGCAGCTCGGGGTTGCGGAGCACAGATACGCAGTATTTT	CASSSGLRSTDTQYF
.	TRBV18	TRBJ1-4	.	TGTGCCAGCTCACCAGGGACTGGTAATGAAAAACTGTTTTTT	CASSPGTGNEKLFF
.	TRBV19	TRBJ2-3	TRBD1	TGTGCCAGTAACCCCACCGACAGGGCCGAGGATACGCAGTATTTT	CASNPTDRAEDTQYF
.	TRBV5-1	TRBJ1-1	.	TGCGCCAGCAGCTTCGTCGGCACTGAAGCTTTCTTT	CASSFVGTEAFF
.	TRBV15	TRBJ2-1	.	TGTGCCACCAGCAGAGGGGGGTACAATGAGCAGTTCTTC	CATSRGGYNEQFF
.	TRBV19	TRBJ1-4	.	TGTGCCAGTAAGGGCTTGGGGGAAAAACTGTTTTTT	CASKGLGEKLFF
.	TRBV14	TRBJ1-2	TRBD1	TGTGCCAGCAGCCAAAGGACAGGGAATGGCTACACCTTC	CASSQRTGNGYTF
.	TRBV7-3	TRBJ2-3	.	TGTGCCAGCAGCTTACCAGGGTCTAGCACAGATACGCAGTATTTT	CASSLPGSSTDTQYF
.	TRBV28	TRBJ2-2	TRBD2	TGTGCCAGCAGTCCCATAGCGGGAGGGAGCACCGGGGAGCTGTTTTTT	CASSPIAGGSTGELFF
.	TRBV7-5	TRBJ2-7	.	TGTGTCAGGTGTTCGCTTTGCGAGCAGTACTTC	CVRCSLCEQYF
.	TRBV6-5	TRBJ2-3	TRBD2	TGTGCCAGCAGTTACCGCGGGAGGGAATCAGATACGCAGTATTTT	CASSYRGRESDTQYF
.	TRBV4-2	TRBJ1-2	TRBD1	TGTGCCAGCAGCCAAGAACAGGGGACTAACTATGGCTACACCTTC	CASSQEQGTNYGYTF
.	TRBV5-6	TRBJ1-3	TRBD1	TGTGCCAGCAGCATGGGACAGGCTGGAAACACCATATATTTT	CASSMGQAGNTIYF
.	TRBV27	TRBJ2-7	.	TGTGCCACTCCGCTGTGGAGGGAGACATACGAGCAGTACTTC	CATPLWRETYEQYF
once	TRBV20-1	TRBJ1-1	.	TGCAGTGCCACCTACGTCCCTGAAGCTTTCTTT	CSATYVPEAFF
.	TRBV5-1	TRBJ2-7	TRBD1	TGCGCCAGCAGCTTGGGGCAGGGGGCGTCCTACGAGCAGTACTTC	CASSLGQGASYEQYF
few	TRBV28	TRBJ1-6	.	TGTGCCAGCAGTTTGAGGGACGGGCGGGGGAATTCACCCCTCCACTTT	CASSLRDGRGNSPLHF
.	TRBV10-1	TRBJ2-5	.	TGCGCCAGCAGTGAGAACGAGGGGGAGACCCAGTACTTC	CASSENEGETQYF
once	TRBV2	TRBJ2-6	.	TGTGCCAGCAGTGAAGAGGTCTGGACAGTAGGCTCTGGGGCCAACGTCCTGACTTTC	CASSEEVWTVGSGANVLTF
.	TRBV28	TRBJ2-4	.	TGTGCCAGCAGTTTACAAGGGACGACCAAAAACATTCAGTACTTC	CASSLQGTTKNIQYF
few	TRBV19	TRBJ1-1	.	TGTGCCAGTAGCCGGCGAACTGAAGCTTTCTTT	CASSRRTEAFF
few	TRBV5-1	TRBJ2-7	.	TGCGCCAGCAGCTTAACCGGGACTGGTTCCTACGAGCAGTACTTC	CASSLTGTGSYEQYF
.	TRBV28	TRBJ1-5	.	TGTGCCAGCAGACCACATGTAGGGGAAAATAGCAATCAGCCCCAGCATTTT	CASRPHVGENSNQPQHF
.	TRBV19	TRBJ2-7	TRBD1	TGTGCCAGTAGTATAGAGGACAGGAGGTCTCTCGAGCAGTACTTC	CASSIEDRRSLEQYF
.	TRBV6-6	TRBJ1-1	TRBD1	TGTGCCAGCAGTTCAAACAGGGGTTGGACTGAAGCTTTCTTT	CASSSNRGWTEAFF
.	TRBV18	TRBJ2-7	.	TGTGCCAGCTCACAACAGGGTGACTACGAGCAGTACTTC	CASSQQGDYEQYF
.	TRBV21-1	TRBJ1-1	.	TGTGCCAGCAGCCCCGAGGAGGTTAACACTGAAGCTTTCTTT	CASSPEEVNTEAFF
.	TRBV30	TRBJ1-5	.	TGTGCCTGGAGTCCAGGGACATTCTACAATCAGCCCCAGCATTTT	CAWSPGTFYNQPQHF
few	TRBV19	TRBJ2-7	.	TGTGCCAGTAGTATAGTCGGCGAGGGAGTCTACGAGCAGTACTTC	CASSIVGEGVYEQYF